This T cell receptor beta chain comes out of a study of T cells after yellow fever vaccination. Background on the study: The authors prepared low-cell-number fractions using SMART-Seq v4 Ultra Low Input.

MiXCR, applied by TCRdb to the 5' RACE reads, yields one record per CDR3 protein. Here the sample spans a few hundred thousand distinct CDR3 sequences, approximately 6% being singletons. This clonotype has only a few counts. The antigen is not known. Study findings and constraints: Weaker in magnitude, the secondary response showed a faster peak on day 5 versus 15. Most clones from primary vaccination were detected again post-booster (about 95% CD4, about 88% CD8). Relatively few clonotypes were ones that appeared in both CD4 and CD8 compartments.

There are 14 residues in the CDR3. CDR1 and CDR2 (germline): MNHEY, SMNVEV (reference sequence). The V gene lost 9 bases and the J gene lost 4 bases, with 16 bases spanning the gap. Specimen: PBMCs, collected 5 days after the yellow fever booster vaccination. This sequence was found in a man aged 30-40 years who received the YFV17D yellow fever vaccine. J is TRBJ2-1 and V is TRBV27; weak D call: TRBD2 (7 bases). Here the CDR3 DNA reads TGTGCCAGTCGGGGGGCTCGATCTTACAATGAGCAGTTCTTC. Residues: CASRGARSYNEQFF.